This entry lists 17 T cell receptor beta chains sequenced from one sample in a study of T cell responses to AZD1222 COVID-19 vaccine. Data came from immunoSEQ multiplex PCR; TCRdb stores just in-frame clones and leaves some out. The repertoire holds some 96,000 clones, with about 88% as singletons. Sequenced here: peripheral blood, sampled on day 0 of AZD1222 vaccination. The receptors here all came from an adult in good health.

The chain is built from TRBV20-1 and TRBJ2-5; 9 positions agree with TRBD2. Germline CDR1 is DFQATT and CDR2 is SNEGSKA (reference sequence). The V gene end was trimmed by 3 bases and the J gene end by 5 bases; junction bases not matched to a gene: 7. The CDR3 sequence is 14 residues long. The CDR3 coding sequence is TGCAGTGCTAGTGCTGCGGGAGGGCCTGAGACCCAGTACTTC. Its translation: CSASAAGGPETQYF.

CDR3 residues: CASRLGEVNYGYTF. The DNA for the CDR3 is TGTGCCAGCAGATTAGGGGAGGTCAACTATGGCTACACCTTC. The J gene is TRBJ1-2, the V gene TRBV28, with D tentatively TRBD1 (5 bases). Germline CDR1 reads MDHEN; CDR2 reads SYDVKM. V was shortened by 6 bases and J by 2 bases, with 13 bases between the two germline ends. The CDR3 loop spans 14 amino acids.

This chain links TRBV19 with TRBJ1-3, with D uncertain. V lost 8 bases and J 1 base, leaving 12 bases between the germline ends. The CDR3 covers 14 residues. Germline CDR1 LNHDA, CDR2 SQIVND (reference sequence). CDR3 nucleotides: TGTGCCAGTCAGGCCCAGACTTCTGGAAACACCATATATTTT. Translating it yields CASQAQTSGNTIYF.

V is TRBV24-1 and J is TRBJ2-1; D is unclear. CDR1 is KGHDR and CDR2 is SFDVKD in the germline V gene. The V and J ends lost 3 bases and 1 base respectively, with 12 bases between them. CDR3 size: 16 residues. The CDR3 nucleotides read TGTGCCACCAGTGATGATAAGGGCCCATCCTACAATGAGCAGTTCTTC. It codes for CATSDDKGPSYNEQFF.

A word on this clone: In the same sample, other DNA sequences code for this CDR3. The chain couples TRBV5-5 to TRBJ2-7; possible D gene TRBD1, 5 bases. V shed 0 bases and J shed 3 bases, with 10 bases lying between them. This CDR3 is built from 14 residues. The germline V gene has CDR1 SGHKS and CDR2 YYEKEE (reference sequence). CDR3 loop: CASSLEWGSYEQYF. The CDR3 DNA reads TGTGCCAGCAGCTTGGAGTGGGGCAGCTACGAGCAGTACTTC.

This clone was observed once. The chain combines TRBV5-1 with TRBJ2-7; weak D call: TRBD1 (6 bases). There are 14 residues in the CDR3. CDR1 is SGHRS, CDR2 YFSETQ, per germline. V was clipped by 1 base and J by 4 bases, with 12 bases between them. CDR3 region: CASSLNRESYEQYF. CDR3 in DNA: TGCGCCAGCAGCTTGAACAGGGAGAGTTACGAGCAGTACTTC.

The chain uses TRBV6-5 and TRBJ1-3, with 7 nucleotides matching TRBD1. The CDR3 has 16 amino acids. Germline V gene sequence: CDR1 MNHEY, CDR2 SVGAGI. Losses at the gene ends were 1 base for V and 3 bases for J; bases not matched to a gene: 6. The CDR3 DNA reads as TGTGCCAGCAGTTACTACGTGACAGGGTTTGGAAACACCATATATTTT. Protein product: CASSYYVTGFGNTIYF.

The chain is built from TRBV11-3 and TRBJ2-6; no firm D call. The V end lost 6 bases, the J end lost 0 bases, and 15 bases lay between the germline ends. Germline V CDR1 and CDR2: SGHNT, YENEEA. The length of the CDR3 is 17 residues. In DNA, the CDR3 is TGTGCCAGCAGGCCCTCGGGCAGCAGCTCTGGGGCCAACGTCCTGACTTTC. Amino acids: CASRPSGSSSGANVLTF.

Turning to this clone: This sample includes further DNA sequences coding for the same CDR3. V is TRBV15 and J is TRBJ2-1; D is unresolved. Germline V gives CDR1 LNHNV, CDR2 YYDKDF (reference sequence). V was trimmed by 0 bases and J by 7 bases, leaving 4 bases between them. The CDR3 has 12 residues. CDR3 in amino acids: CATSRDRNEQFF. CDR3 DNA: TGTGCCACCAGCAGAGACCGGAATGAGCAGTTCTTC.

This chain uses TRBV7-2 with TRBJ1-6; 9 nucleotides match TRBD1. This CDR3 is 18 amino acids long. Trimming removed 4 bases from V and 4 bases from J; junction bases left unmatched: 11. In germline, CDR1 is SGHTA, CDR2 FQGNSA. CDR3 sequence: CASSYRVMDRGYNSPLHF. The CDR3 DNA is TGTGCCAGCAGCTATAGGGTGATGGACAGGGGATATAATTCACCCCTCCACTTT.

J is TRBJ2-7 and V is TRBV19; D not resolved. Trimming removed 4 bases from V and 3 bases from J, with 10 bases in between. The CDR3 sequence is 13 residues long. The germline V gene has CDR1 LNHDA and CDR2 SQIVND (reference sequence). CDR3 coding DNA: TGTGCCAGTAGTAAAGGGAAGAGCTACGAGCAGTACTTC. This gives the protein CASSKGKSYEQYF.

The V and J genes are TRBV2 and TRBJ2-3; no clear D. The CDR3 length is 12 residues. Germline CDR1 SNHLY, CDR2 FYNNEI. V was clipped by 8 bases and J by 2 bases, with 8 bases between them. CDR3 DNA: TGTGCCAGCCCCTCCGCCACAGATACGCAGTATTTT. Translated, it gives CASPSATDTQYF.

V is TRBV6-6 and J is TRBJ1-5, with 8 bases aligning to TRBD1. Germline V gene sequence: CDR1 MNHNY, CDR2 SVGAGI (reference sequence). The V segment lost 0 bases and the J segment 6 bases; nucleotides outside the gene matches: 7. The CDR3 has 16 amino acids. In DNA, the CDR3 is TGTGCCAGCAGTTACTCGAAGACAGGGGACACTCAGCCCCAGCATTTT. Amino acids: CASSYSKTGDTQPQHF.

A note on this clone: No conserved phenylalanine or tryptophan ends this CDR3, so it is likely a read error. The DNA for the CDR3 is TGTGCCACCAGGAACCGTGGGAGCTATGGCTACACCTCC. It yields the protein CATRNRGSYGYTS. The J gene is TRBJ1-2, the V gene TRBV6-5, with D unclear. CDR3 length equals 13 residues. Trimming shortened V by 10 bases and J by 4 bases, and 16 bases separated the two germline ends. In germline, CDR1 is MNHEY, CDR2 SVGAGI.

This clone was seen only once. At the DNA level, this CDR3 is encoded by other sequences in the same sample as well. This chain links TRBV9 with TRBJ1-1; D is unresolved. The CDR3 has 14 amino acids. Trimming removed 0 bases at V and 1 base at J, with 7 bases between. Germline-derived CDR1 and CDR2 are SGDLS and YYNGEE. The CDR3 sequence is CASSVVPENTEAFF. DNA of the CDR3: TGTGCCAGCAGCGTAGTTCCAGAGAACACTGAAGCTTTCTTT. The full variable domain, with the rest looked up from reference TRBV9 and TRBJ1-1, is DSGVTQTPKHLITATGQRVTLRCSPRSGDLSVYWYQQSLDQGLQFLIQYYNGEERAKGNILERFSAQQFPDLHSELNLSSLELGDSALYFCASSVVPENTEAFFGQGTRLTVV.

The chain has TRBV18 and TRBJ1-2, with TRBD1 matching over 10 bases. There are 15 residues in the CDR3. Germline CDR1 KGHSH, CDR2 LQKENI. With 0 bases clipped from V and 7 bases from J, the junction kept 5 bases outside the gene matches. The CDR3 nucleotides are TGTGCCAGCTCACCACCCCGACAGGGGGCTGGTGGCTACACCTTC. Translating it yields CASSPPRQGAGGYTF. Looking up the rest from reference TRBV18 and TRBJ1-2 gives the full variable domain: NAGVMQNPRHLVRRRGQEARLRCSPMKGHSHVYWYRQLPEEGLKFMVYLQKENIIDESGMPKERFSAEFPKEGPSILRIQQVVRGDSAAYFCASSPPRQGAGGYTFGSGTRLTVV.

The V and J genes are TRBV18 and TRBJ2-7; D remains unclear. The ends were cut back, 3 bases at V and 3 bases at J, with 9 bases in the middle. Germline CDR1 and CDR2: KGHSH and LQKENI. The CDR3 length is 13 residues. The CDR3 bases are TGTGCCAGCTCACCCTCGAAGAACTACGAGCAGTACTTC. Its translation: CASSPSKNYEQYF.